This TCR beta chain was found in a study of T cells after yellow fever vaccination. The authors made TCR cDNA by 5'RACE template switching, adding a universal primer site and UMIs. TCRdb itself ran the 5' RACE reads through MiXCR, one entry per CDR3 protein. The sample contains some 200,000 distinct CDR3 sequences, approximately 3.2% of which appear only once. As for this clonotype: Its specificity is not known.

This CDR3 is built from 14 residues. Germline CDR1 MDHEN, CDR2 SYDVKM. Trimming removed 5 bases at V and 3 bases at J, with 14 bases between. Study-wide results and limits: It was a small share of clonotypes that appeared in both CD4 and CD8 compartments. From the bulk population, abundant clonotypes could contaminate and appear within FACS-sorted repertoires. Most primary-vaccination clones reappeared after the booster (about 95% CD4, about 88% CD8).

This rearrangement joins TRBV28 to TRBJ2-7, with D unclear. Material: CD4+ T cells sorted from PBMCs, obtained 10 days after the yellow fever booster vaccination. The TCR sequence derives from a man in his late teens or twenties who received the YFV17D yellow fever vaccine. DNA of the CDR3: TGTGCCAGCAGTCCCACCTACATCTACTACGAGCAGTACGTC. Amino acid sequence: CASSPTYIYYEQYV.